This note documents a single T cell receptor beta chain sequence. The sample belongs to a study of control samples from healthy donors and cancer patients. Trimming at V came to 4 bases and at J to 3 bases, leaving 8 bases not matched to a gene. This CDR3 is 16 amino acids long. Germline CDR1 reads SGHVS; CDR2 reads FNYEAQ. Profiling relied on immunoSEQ multiplex PCR, and the TCRdb table lists in-frame clones only, not all of them. The sample contains some 150,000 clones, 90% to 95% of which appear only once. The sequence derives from a man aged 40-49 years in good health. The sample was blood. This chain uses TRBV7-6 with TRBJ2-2; 7 positions match TRBD2. CDR3 bases: TGTGCCAGCAGCTCCTTGGGGGGGTGGGACACCGGGGAGCTGTTTTTT. It encodes CASSSLGGWDTGELFF.